This TCR beta chain stems from a study of blood T cell repertoires in COVID-19. About the research overall: PBMCs, B-cell-depleted T cells, or T cells were the source of the cDNA or gDNA that made up the material.

This CDR3 contains 16 residues. V lost 6 bases and J lost 4; bases outside the gene matches: 9. Germline assignment: CDR1 PRHDT and CDR2 FYEKMQ (reference sequence). TCRdb's copy holds only in-frame clones and misses some; the assay was immunoSEQ multiplex PCR. The data hold about 15,000 clones, with around 88% observed a single time. Specimen: peripheral blood. This chain joins TRBV13 and TRBJ2-1, with 10 bases aligning to TRBD2. This TCR derives from a human donor in a cohort sampled during active COVID-19. CDR3 sequence: CASRPKLAGFYNEQFF. The CDR3 DNA reads TGTGCCAGCAGGCCAAAACTAGCGGGATTTTACAATGAGCAGTTCTTC. The whole variable domain, remainder taken from reference TRBV13 and TRBJ2-1, is AAGVIQSPRHLIKEKRETATLKCYPIPRHDTVYWYQQGPGQDPQFLISFYEKMQSDKGSIPDRFSAQQFSDYHSELNMSSLELGDSALYFCASRPKLAGFYNEQFFGPGTRLTVL.